These T cell receptor beta chains were read from a single sample in a study of T cell changes during pregnancy in multiple sclerosis. Using immunoSEQ multiplex PCR, the repertoire was profiled, and TCRdb retains in-frame clones only, with some absent. The sample shows tens of thousands of clones, 91% of them seen only once. Sequences were derived from peripheral blood, sampled in the third trimester of pregnancy. The receptors shown here come from a female donor in good health, enrolled as a control in a pregnancy study. Each CDR3 is given with its conserved first and last residue. D genes are given only for firm matches. Not every row has a clone size; where given, it reads once, few, many or a size class.

j_call v_call d_call clone_size cdr3_nt cdr3_aa
TRBJ2-1 TRBV12-5 TRBD1 . TGTGCTAGTGGTTTGAAGGGCGACAGGGGGTCTAATGAGCAGTTCTTC CASGLKGDRGSNEQFF
TRBJ2-2 TRBV5-4 . . TGTGCCAGCAGCTTGGTCATTGGCAACACCGGGGAGCTGTTTTTT CASSLVIGNTGELFF
TRBJ2-3 TRBV6-4 TRBD2 . TGTGCCAGCAGTTCGACTAGCGGGGGCGGCACAGATACGCAGTATTTT CASSSTSGGGTDTQYF
TRBJ2-3 TRBV6-4 . once TGTGCCAGCAGTGACTCGGGAGTATTGGATACGCAGTATTTT CASSDSGVLDTQYF
TRBJ2-7 TRBV28 . . TGTGCCAGCAGTTCCCCGACAGCTTCCTACGAGCAGTACTTC CASSSPTASYEQYF
TRBJ2-3 TRBV28 . once TGTGCCAGCAGTTTAAACCGTGGAGGGACCTACACGCATACAGATACGCAGTATTTT CASSLNRGGTYTHTDTQYF
TRBJ1-1 TRBV10-2 . . TGCGCCAGCAGGGTGGGCAACACTGAAGCTTTCTTT CASRVGNTEAFF
TRBJ1-1 TRBV14 . once TGTGCCAGCAGCCATATCGGAGCTTTCTTT CASSHIGAFF
TRBJ1-3 TRBV4-1 TRBD1 . TGCGCCAGCAGCCAACCGGGACAGGGGGCGCCGGGAAACACCATATATTTT CASSQPGQGAPGNTIYF
TRBJ2-7 TRBV10-1 TRBD1 once TGCGCCAGCAGTGAGTCCGGGACAGGGCAGTACGAGCAGTACTTC CASSESGTGQYEQYF
TRBJ1-5 TRBV27 . . TGTGCCAGCAGTTTATCCACAGGGAATCAGCCCCAGCATTTT CASSLSTGNQPQHF